A selection of T cell receptor beta chains follows, all from one sample in a study of blood T cell repertoires in COVID-19. Here immunoSEQ multiplex PCR was the method, and the copy in TCRdb shows in-frame clones only, minus some. The sample shows around 200,000 clones, 80% to 90% of them seen only once. The source material was PBMCs or T cells enriched from blood (not recorded which). These receptors were collected from a man aged 30 to 39 who had recovered from COVID-19. Both conserved end residues are part of each CDR3. The order of the fields is J gene, V gene, clone size, CDR3 length, D gene, CDR3 protein, CDR3 DNA. D genes are given only for firm matches. A row's size may be missing; if present it is once, few, many or a size class.

J gene: TRBJ1-4
V gene: TRBV4-3
clone size: few
CDR3 length: 17
D gene: .
CDR3 protein: CASSQDPPGGTNEKLFF
CDR3 DNA: TGCGCCAGCAGCCAAGATCCTCCGGGGGGCACTAATGAAAAACTGTTTTTT

J gene: TRBJ1-2
V gene: TRBV2
clone size: .
CDR3 length: 13
D gene: TRBD1
CDR3 protein: CASSGTGGHGYTF
CDR3 DNA: TGTGCCAGCAGCGGGACAGGGGGCCATGGCTACACCTTC

J gene: TRBJ2-1
V gene: TRBV19
clone size: .
CDR3 length: 16
D gene: TRBD2
CDR3 protein: CASSISGGLAYNEQFF
CDR3 DNA: TGTGCCAGTAGTATTTCGGGGGGGCTAGCCTACAATGAGCAGTTCTTC

J gene: TRBJ2-5
V gene: TRBV7-9
clone size: .
CDR3 length: 13
D gene: .
CDR3 protein: CASSLGQGETQYF
CDR3 DNA: TGTGCCAGCAGCTTAGGGCAGGGCGAGACCCAGTACTTC

J gene: TRBJ2-2
V gene: TRBV27
clone size: .
CDR3 length: 12
D gene: .
CDR3 protein: CASSPDTGELFF
CDR3 DNA: TGTGCCAGCAGTCCGGACACCGGGGAGCTGTTTTTT

J gene: TRBJ1-1
V gene: TRBV6-5
clone size: .
CDR3 length: 14
D gene: .
CDR3 protein: CASSYSQGITEAFF
CDR3 DNA: TGTGCCAGCAGTTACTCACAGGGTATCACTGAAGCTTTCTTT

J gene: TRBJ2-5
V gene: TRBV12-3/TRBV12-4
clone size: .
CDR3 length: 13
D gene: .
CDR3 protein: CASSLSGGETQYF
CDR3 DNA: TGTGCCAGCAGTTTATCAGGGGGGGAGACCCAGTACTTC

J gene: TRBJ2-7
V gene: TRBV5-1
clone size: once
CDR3 length: 13
D gene: TRBD1
CDR3 protein: CASGSQGAYEQYF
CDR3 DNA: TGCGCCAGCGGATCACAGGGGGCCTACGAGCAGTACTTC

J gene: TRBJ1-6
V gene: TRBV5-1
clone size: .
CDR3 length: 17
D gene: TRBD1
CDR3 protein: CASSLLYRGRENSPLHF
CDR3 DNA: TGCGCCAGCAGCTTGCTTTACAGGGGGCGGGAGAATTCACCCCTCCACTTT

J gene: TRBJ2-5
V gene: TRBV25-1
clone size: .
CDR3 length: 11
D gene: .
CDR3 protein: CASSVKETQYF
CDR3 DNA: TGTGCCAGCAGTGTAAAAGAGACCCAGTACTTC

J gene: TRBJ2-1
V gene: TRBV4-1
clone size: .
CDR3 length: 17
D gene: TRBD2
CDR3 protein: CASSLLAGTSGYNEQFF
CDR3 DNA: TGCGCCAGCAGCCTCCTAGCAGGGACTAGCGGGTACAATGAGCAGTTCTTC

J gene: TRBJ1-2
V gene: TRBV5-1
clone size: .
CDR3 length: 13
D gene: .
CDR3 protein: CASSPHEAGGYTF
CDR3 DNA: TGCGCCAGCAGCCCCCACGAGGCCGGGGGCTACACCTTC

J gene: TRBJ2-5
V gene: TRBV7-2
clone size: .
CDR3 length: 14
D gene: TRBD2
CDR3 protein: CASSRTAGLMIQYF
CDR3 DNA: TGTGCCAGCAGCAGGACCGCGGGACTAATGATCCAGTACTTC

J gene: TRBJ2-1
V gene: TRBV11-2
clone size: .
CDR3 length: 17
D gene: TRBD1
CDR3 protein: CASSRDRVGGSYNEQFF
CDR3 DNA: TGTGCCAGCAGCCGGGACAGGGTTGGGGGCTCCTACAATGAGCAGTTCTTC

J gene: TRBJ2-7
V gene: TRBV5-5
clone size: .
CDR3 length: 16
D gene: TRBD2
CDR3 protein: CASSFFWTSGNYEQYF
CDR3 DNA: TGTGCCAGCAGTTTCTTCTGGACTAGCGGGAACTACGAGCAGTACTTC

J gene: TRBJ2-5
V gene: TRBV4-3
clone size: .
CDR3 length: 14
D gene: .
CDR3 protein: CASSQVGWGETQYF
CDR3 DNA: TGCGCCAGCAGCCAAGTAGGCTGGGGCGAGACCCAGTACTTC

J gene: TRBJ1-3
V gene: TRBV5-1
clone size: .
CDR3 length: 15
D gene: .
CDR3 protein: CASSFDSGSGNTIYF
CDR3 DNA: TGCGCCAGCAGCTTTGATTCAGGGTCTGGAAACACCATATATTTT

J gene: TRBJ1-1
V gene: TRBV29-1
clone size: .
CDR3 length: 13
D gene: .
CDR3 protein: CSVEDREDTEAFF
CDR3 DNA: TGCAGCGTTGAAGATCGGGAGGACACTGAAGCTTTCTTT

J gene: TRBJ2-2
V gene: TRBV27
clone size: .
CDR3 length: 16
D gene: TRBD2
CDR3 protein: CASSPRHKRGTGELFF
CDR3 DNA: TGTGCCAGCAGTCCCCGCCATAAGCGGGGCACCGGGGAGCTGTTTTTT

J gene: TRBJ2-2
V gene: TRBV5-5
clone size: .
CDR3 length: 18
D gene: .
CDR3 protein: CASSPRSLAVVPTGELFF
CDR3 DNA: TGTGCCAGCAGCCCGCGGTCCCTCGCGGTAGTCCCAACCGGGGAGCTGTTTTTT

J gene: TRBJ1-1
V gene: TRBV25-1
clone size: .
CDR3 length: 12
D gene: .
CDR3 protein: CASSAGEIRAFF
CDR3 DNA: TGTGCCAGCAGTGCCGGGGAAATCCGGGCTTTCTTT

J gene: TRBJ1-6
V gene: TRBV11-2
clone size: .
CDR3 length: 16
D gene: TRBD1
CDR3 protein: CASSFGTGAYNSPLHF
CDR3 DNA: TGTGCCAGCAGCTTCGGGACAGGGGCCTATAATTCACCCCTCCACTTT

J gene: TRBJ2-3
V gene: TRBV30
clone size: .
CDR3 length: 12
D gene: .
CDR3 protein: CAWTSGSDTQYF
CDR3 DNA: TGTGCCTGGACTAGTGGGTCGGATACGCAGTATTTT

J gene: TRBJ2-7
V gene: TRBV5-6
clone size: .
CDR3 length: 13
D gene: TRBD1
CDR3 protein: CASAVDRGYEQYF
CDR3 DNA: TGTGCCAGCGCCGTTGACAGGGGCTACGAGCAGTACTTC

J gene: TRBJ2-7
V gene: TRBV11-2
clone size: once
CDR3 length: 17
D gene: TRBD2
CDR3 protein: CASSLGGTSGISYEQYF
CDR3 DNA: TGTGCCAGCAGCTTAGGGGGGACTAGCGGAATCTCCTACGAGCAGTACTTC

J gene: TRBJ2-1
V gene: TRBV5-6
clone size: .
CDR3 length: 16
D gene: TRBD2
CDR3 protein: CASSSGLAGIYNEQFF
CDR3 DNA: TGTGCCAGCAGCTCGGGACTAGCGGGGATTTACAATGAGCAGTTCTTC

J gene: TRBJ2-2
V gene: TRBV30
clone size: .
CDR3 length: 20
D gene: TRBD2
CDR3 protein: CAWKPVFPGGLLFLAGELFF
CDR3 DNA: TGTGCCTGGAAACCCGTTTTTCCGGGAGGATTATTGTTTCTAGCCGGGGAGCTGTTTTTT

J gene: TRBJ1-4
V gene: TRBV18
clone size: .
CDR3 length: 14
D gene: .
CDR3 protein: CASSPSGSNEKLFF
CDR3 DNA: TGTGCCAGCTCACCATCGGGGTCCAATGAAAAACTGTTTTTT

J gene: TRBJ1-5
V gene: TRBV19
clone size: .
CDR3 length: 15
D gene: .
CDR3 protein: CASSLTQEGRQPQHF
CDR3 DNA: TGTGCCAGTAGTCTGACCCAGGAGGGACGGCAGCCCCAGCATTTT

J gene: TRBJ2-7
V gene: TRBV24-1
clone size: .
CDR3 length: 16
D gene: TRBD2
CDR3 protein: CATSAQTSGGLREQYF
CDR3 DNA: TGTGCCACCAGTGCCCAAACTAGCGGGGGGCTCCGTGAGCAGTACTTC

J gene: TRBJ1-6
V gene: TRBV18
clone size: .
CDR3 length: 13
D gene: .
CDR3 protein: CASSRLGESPLHF
CDR3 DNA: TGTGCCAGCTCACGACTAGGGGAATCACCCCTCCACTTT

J gene: TRBJ2-1
V gene: TRBV4-3
clone size: .
CDR3 length: 15
D gene: .
CDR3 protein: CASSQGVAGVGEQFF
CDR3 DNA: TGCGCCAGCAGCCAAGGGGTGGCAGGGGTGGGAGAGCAGTTCTTC

J gene: TRBJ1-3
V gene: TRBV28
clone size: .
CDR3 length: 16
D gene: .
CDR3 protein: CASSKPRTVSGNTIYF
CDR3 DNA: TGTGCCAGCAGTAAGCCCCGAACTGTCTCTGGAAACACCATATATTTT

J gene: TRBJ2-5
V gene: TRBV5-1
clone size: .
CDR3 length: 15
D gene: .
CDR3 protein: CASSLDGQSQETQYF
CDR3 DNA: TGCGCCAGCAGCTTGGACGGACAATCCCAAGAGACCCAGTACTTC

J gene: TRBJ2-5
V gene: TRBV28
clone size: .
CDR3 length: 15
D gene: .
CDR3 protein: CASSLLSSAQETQYF
CDR3 DNA: TGTGCCAGCAGTTTATTGTCTAGCGCCCAAGAGACCCAGTACTTC

J gene: TRBJ2-3
V gene: TRBV5-1
clone size: .
CDR3 length: 17
D gene: TRBD2
CDR3 protein: CASRSRGGPTFPDTQYF
CDR3 DNA: TGCGCCAGCCGTTCCCGGGGGGGGCCGACGTTTCCAGATACGCAGTATTTT

J gene: TRBJ2-7
V gene: TRBV4-1
clone size: .
CDR3 length: 15
D gene: .
CDR3 protein: CASSQGRDSTYEQYF
CDR3 DNA: TGCGCCAGCAGCCAAGGGAGGGACAGTACCTACGAGCAGTACTTC

J gene: TRBJ2-3
V gene: TRBV10-3
clone size: .
CDR3 length: 20
D gene: TRBD2
CDR3 protein: CAISELETSGSSYGTDTQYF
CDR3 DNA: TGTGCCATCAGTGAGTTAGAGACTAGCGGGAGCTCTTATGGCACAGATACGCAGTATTTT

J gene: TRBJ2-5
V gene: TRBV5-6
clone size: .
CDR3 length: 13
D gene: .
CDR3 protein: CASSRAPRETQYF
CDR3 DNA: TGTGCCAGCAGCCGTGCCCCGCGAGAGACCCAGTACTTC

J gene: TRBJ2-1
V gene: TRBV5-4
clone size: .
CDR3 length: 16
D gene: TRBD1
CDR3 protein: CASSSRTGTSYNEQFF
CDR3 DNA: TGTGCCAGCAGCTCACGGACAGGAACTTCCTACAATGAGCAGTTCTTC

J gene: TRBJ1-5
V gene: TRBV5-6
clone size: .
CDR3 length: 16
D gene: .
CDR3 protein: CASSLGGGDSNQPQHF
CDR3 DNA: TGTGCCAGCAGCTTGGGCGGTGGAGATAGCAATCAGCCCCAGCATTTT

J gene: TRBJ1-2
V gene: TRBV19
clone size: .
CDR3 length: 14
D gene: .
CDR3 protein: CASSIVGPLSGYTF
CDR3 DNA: TGTGCCAGTAGTATAGTGGGCCCGCTCTCCGGCTACACCTTC

J gene: TRBJ2-1
V gene: TRBV5-4
clone size: few
CDR3 length: 14
D gene: .
CDR3 protein: CASSLILSKNEQFF
CDR3 DNA: TGTGCCAGCAGCTTGATTCTCTCTAAGAATGAGCAGTTCTTC

J gene: TRBJ1-3
V gene: TRBV11-2
clone size: .
CDR3 length: 12
D gene: .
CDR3 protein: CASTDLGNTIYF
CDR3 DNA: TGTGCCAGCACCGATCTAGGAAACACCATATATTTT

J gene: TRBJ2-1
V gene: TRBV20-1
clone size: .
CDR3 length: 11
D gene: TRBD1
CDR3 protein: CSASGTGEQFF
CDR3 DNA: TGCAGTGCTAGCGGGACAGGTGAGCAGTTCTTC

J gene: TRBJ2-7
V gene: TRBV30
clone size: .
CDR3 length: 14
D gene: TRBD2
CDR3 protein: CAWSAGLASYEQYF
CDR3 DNA: TGTGCCTGGAGCGCCGGACTAGCTTCCTACGAGCAGTACTTC